Each of the 6 T cell receptor beta chains below was sequenced from the same sample in a study of blood T cell repertoires in COVID-19. Clones were read by immunoSEQ multiplex PCR, and TCRdb kept only the in-frame ones, dropping some. The sample lists 30,000 to 40,000 clones; roughly 87% were seen once. The material sequenced was peripheral blood. Source of these receptors: a man between 45 and 60 years old with active or convalescent COVID-19.

The rearrangement uses TRBV3-1 (or the pseudogene TRBV3-2) and TRBJ2-5; 7 bases agree with TRBD1. Germline V gives CDR1 LGHDT, CDR2 YNNKEL (reference sequence). The CDR3 extends over 14 amino acids. V shed 3 bases, J shed 5 bases, and the junction held 6 bases outside the gene matches. In DNA form, the CDR3 reads TGTGCCAGCAGCCACTTCAGGGGGTATGAGACCCAGTACTTC. This gives the protein CASSHFRGYETQYF.

The V and J genes are TRBV5-1 and TRBJ2-6; 7 bases line up with TRBD2. Germline CDR1 and CDR2: SGHRS and YFSETQ. V lost 3 bases and J lost 0; bases outside the gene matches: 9. CDR3 length: 18 amino acids. The CDR3 coding sequence is TGCGCCAGCAGCTCGGGACTACATTATAGCTCTGGGGCCAACGTCCTGACTTTC. Protein sequence: CASSSGLHYSSGANVLTF.

The V and J genes are TRBV14 and TRBJ2-1; 7 bases are a match to TRBD1. The ends lost 1 base at V and 5 bases at J; junction bases unmatched: 8. The CDR3 sequence is 16 residues long. Germline V gene sequence: CDR1 SGHDN, CDR2 FVKESK. The CDR3 DNA is TGTGCCAGCAGCCAAGGGTCGCAGGGGGTTGACAATGAGCAGTTCTTC. Translation gives CASSQGSQGVDNEQFF. The entire variable domain, with the rest obtained from reference TRBV14 and TRBJ2-1, is as follows: EAGVTQFPSHSVIEKGQTVTLRCDPISGHDNLYWYRRVMGKEIKFLLHFVKESKQDESGMPNNRFLAERTGGTYSTLKVQPAELEDSGVYFCASSQGSQGVDNEQFFGPGTRLTVL.

J is TRBJ1-2 and V is TRBV7-2; 7 bases match TRBD1. With 2 bases clipped from V and 3 bases from J, the junction kept 3 bases outside the gene matches. The CDR3 has 14 residues. Germline V gives CDR1 SGHTA, CDR2 FQGNSA. The CDR3, as DNA: TGTGCCAGCAGCTTACAAGGGGGCGACTATGGCTACACCTTC. Amino acids: CASSLQGGDYGYTF. The variable domain in full, completed from reference TRBV7-2 and TRBJ1-2, reads GAGVSQSPSNKVTEKGKDVELRCDPISGHTALYWYRQSLGQGLEFLIYFQGNSAPDKSGLPSDRFSAERTGGSVSTLTIQRTQQEDSAVYLCASSLQGGDYGYTFGSGTRLTVV.

The rearrangement uses TRBV2 and TRBJ2-7, with D possibly TRBD2 on 6 matching bases. V was shortened by 4 bases and J by 2 bases, with 12 bases between the two germline ends. Germline V gene sequence: CDR1 SNHLY, CDR2 FYNNEI. The CDR3 runs 14 residues. Here the CDR3 DNA reads TGTGCCAGCAGTGTCCGGGGCGGGGCCTACGAGCAGTACTTC. It specifies CASSVRGGAYEQYF. The complete variable domain, with remaining parts taken from reference TRBV2 and TRBJ2-7, reads EPEVTQTPSHQVTQMGQEVILRCVPISNHLYFYWYRQILGQKVEFLVSFYNNEISEKSEIFDDQFSVERPDGSNFTLKIRSTKLEDSAMYFCASSVRGGAYEQYFGPGTRLTVT.

The V gene is TRBV15, the J gene TRBJ1-1, with no clear D. The CDR3 consists of 14 residues. Trimming took off 2 bases at V and 3 bases at J, with 10 bases between the two ends. Per the germline V gene, CDR1 is LNHNV and CDR2 is YYDKDF (reference sequence). The CDR3 region is CATSRTIEDTEAFF. DNA for the CDR3: TGTGCCACCAGCAGAACGATCGAGGACACTGAAGCTTTCTTT.